This TCR beta chain was documented in a study of blood T cell repertoires in COVID-19. The overall study: The origin of the acute and convalescent COVID-19 samples was the United States, Italy and Spain.

CDR1 and CDR2 from the germline V gene are LNHDA and SQIVND (reference sequence). V dropped 10 bases and J dropped 4 bases, with 10 bases sitting between them. CDR3 size: 11 residues. Method: immunoSEQ multiplex PCR; TCRdb's copy keeps in-frame clones and lacks some. The repertoire holds about 380,000 clones, with around 89% as singletons. The sequenced sample consisted of PBMCs or T cells enriched from blood (not recorded which). The chain employs TRBV19 and TRBJ1-2; no firm D call. The receptor's source is a woman younger than 30 who had recovered from COVID-19. The CDR3 region is CAIQNSYGYTF. For the CDR3, the DNA is TGTGCCATTCAAAATAGCTATGGCTACACCTTC.